One T cell receptor beta chain is described in this entry. This sample was included in a study of control samples from healthy donors and cancer patients. The data were produced by immunoSEQ multiplex PCR, yet TCRdb's version contains in-frame clones alone and is incomplete. The table shows some 30,000 clones, with 87% occurring only once. Trimming removed 4 bases at V and 0 bases at J, with 12 bases between. The CDR3 is 15 amino acids. The germline CDR1 and CDR2 sequences are LNHDA and SQIVND (reference sequence). Source material: formalin-fixed, paraffin-embedded tissue. The chain has TRBV19 and TRBJ1-2; D gene uncertain. This receptor was obtained from a female donor with melanoma. The CDR3 loop reads CASSTLQTTNYGYTF. Written as DNA, the CDR3 is TGTGCCAGTAGTACTTTACAGACTACTAACTATGGCTACACCTTC.